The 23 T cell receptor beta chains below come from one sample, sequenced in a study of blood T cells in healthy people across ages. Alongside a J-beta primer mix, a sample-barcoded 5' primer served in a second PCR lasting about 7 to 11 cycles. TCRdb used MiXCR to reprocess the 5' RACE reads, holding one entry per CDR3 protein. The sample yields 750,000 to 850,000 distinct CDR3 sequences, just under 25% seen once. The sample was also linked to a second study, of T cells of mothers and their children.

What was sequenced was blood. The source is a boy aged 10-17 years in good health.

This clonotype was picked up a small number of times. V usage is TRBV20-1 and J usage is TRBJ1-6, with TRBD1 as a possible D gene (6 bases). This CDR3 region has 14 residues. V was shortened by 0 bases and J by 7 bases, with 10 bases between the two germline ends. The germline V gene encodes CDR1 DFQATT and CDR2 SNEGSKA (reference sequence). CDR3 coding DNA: TGCAGTGCTAGAGACGAGACAGGCAATTCACCCCTCCACTTT. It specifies CSARDETGNSPLHF.

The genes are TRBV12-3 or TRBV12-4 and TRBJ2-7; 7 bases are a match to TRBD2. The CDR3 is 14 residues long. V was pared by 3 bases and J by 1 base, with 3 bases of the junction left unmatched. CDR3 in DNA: TGTGCCAGCAGTTTTGGGGGACTATCCTACGAGCAGTACTTC. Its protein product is CASSFGGLSYEQYF.

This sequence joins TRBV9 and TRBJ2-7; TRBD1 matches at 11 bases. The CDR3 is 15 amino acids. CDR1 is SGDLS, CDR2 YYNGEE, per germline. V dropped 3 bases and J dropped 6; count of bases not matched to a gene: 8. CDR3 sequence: CASSETGTGGIEQYF. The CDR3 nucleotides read TGTGCCAGCAGCGAGACGGGGACAGGGGGAATCGAGCAGTACTTC.

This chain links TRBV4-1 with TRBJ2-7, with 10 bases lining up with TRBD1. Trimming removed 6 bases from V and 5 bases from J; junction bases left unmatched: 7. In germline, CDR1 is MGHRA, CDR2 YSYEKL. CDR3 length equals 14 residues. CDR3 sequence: CASSSGQGLHEQYF. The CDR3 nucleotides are TGCGCCAGCAGTTCGGGACAGGGGCTACACGAGCAGTACTTC.

The CDR3 region is CASSLVGIAGETQYF. The DNA of the CDR3 is TGTGCCAGCAGCTTAGTGGGTATAGCGGGAGAGACCCAGTACTTC. This chain uses TRBV7-2 with TRBJ2-5, with 7 nucleotides matching TRBD2. The CDR3 has 15 residues. Trimming removed 1 base from V and 4 bases from J; junction bases left unmatched: 6. Germline values: CDR1 SGHTA, CDR2 FQGNSA. The whole variable domain, remainder taken from reference TRBV7-2 and TRBJ2-5, is GAGVSQSPSNKVTEKGKDVELRCDPISGHTALYWYRQSLGQGLEFLIYFQGNSAPDKSGLPSDRFSAERTGGSVSTLTIQRTQQEDSAVYLCASSLVGIAGETQYFGPGTRLLVL.

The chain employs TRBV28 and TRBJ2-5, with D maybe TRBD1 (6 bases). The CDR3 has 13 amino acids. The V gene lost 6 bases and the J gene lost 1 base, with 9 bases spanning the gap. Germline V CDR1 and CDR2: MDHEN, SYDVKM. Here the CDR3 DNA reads TGTGCCAGCAGGGAAGGGGGCCAAGAGACCCAGTACTTC. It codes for CASREGGQETQYF.

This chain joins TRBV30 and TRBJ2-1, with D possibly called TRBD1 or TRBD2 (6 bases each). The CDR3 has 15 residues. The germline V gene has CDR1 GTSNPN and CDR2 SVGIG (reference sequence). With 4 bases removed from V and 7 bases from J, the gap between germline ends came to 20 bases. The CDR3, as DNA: TGTGCCTGGATGGTGGGGGGCCTTTCTGGGAATGAGCAGTTCTTC. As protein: CAWMVGGLSGNEQFF.

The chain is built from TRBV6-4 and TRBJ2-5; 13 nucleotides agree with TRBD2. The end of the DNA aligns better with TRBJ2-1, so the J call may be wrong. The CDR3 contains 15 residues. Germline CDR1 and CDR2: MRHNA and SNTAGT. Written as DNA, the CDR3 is TGTGCCAGCAGCCTCACTAGCGGGGGGGCATATGAGCAGTTCTTC. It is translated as CASSLTSGGAYEQFF.

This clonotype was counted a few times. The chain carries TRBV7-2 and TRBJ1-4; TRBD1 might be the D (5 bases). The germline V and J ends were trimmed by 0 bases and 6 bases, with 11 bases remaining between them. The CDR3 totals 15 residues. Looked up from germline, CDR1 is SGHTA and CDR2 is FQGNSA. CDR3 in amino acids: CASSLAWGIDEKLFF. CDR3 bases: TGTGCCAGCAGCTTAGCGTGGGGGATCGATGAAAAACTGTTTTTT.

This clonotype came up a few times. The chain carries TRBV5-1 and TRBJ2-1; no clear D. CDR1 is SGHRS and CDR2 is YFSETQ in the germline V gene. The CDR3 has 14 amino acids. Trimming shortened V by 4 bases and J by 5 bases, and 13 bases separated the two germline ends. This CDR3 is CASSQSRPNNEQFF. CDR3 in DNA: TGCGCCAGCAGCCAGTCTCGACCCAACAATGAGCAGTTCTTC.

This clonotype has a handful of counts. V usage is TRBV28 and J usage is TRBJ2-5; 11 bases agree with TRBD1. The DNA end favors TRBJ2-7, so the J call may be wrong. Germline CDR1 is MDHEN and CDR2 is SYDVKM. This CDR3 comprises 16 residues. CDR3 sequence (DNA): TGTGCCAGCACTCCCTCCGGGACAGGGGGCTCCTACGAGCAGTACTTC. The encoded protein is CASTPSGTGGSYEQYF.

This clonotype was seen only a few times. CDR3 in DNA: TGCGCCAGCAGCCAAGATTACTCGATCAATGAGCAGTTCTTC. Translation gives CASSQDYSINEQFF. The chain is built from TRBV4-1 and TRBJ2-1; D uncertain. Trimming left V 0 bases short and J 6 bases short, with 9 bases between. The CDR3 runs 14 residues. CDR1 and CDR2 from the germline V gene are MGHRA and YSYEKL.

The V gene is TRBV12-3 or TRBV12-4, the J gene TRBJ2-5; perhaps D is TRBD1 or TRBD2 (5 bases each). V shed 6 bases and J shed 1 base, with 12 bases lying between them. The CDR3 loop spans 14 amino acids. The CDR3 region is CASSRRGIQETQYF. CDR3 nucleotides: TGTGCCAGCAGCAGACGGGGCATCCAAGAGACCCAGTACTTC.

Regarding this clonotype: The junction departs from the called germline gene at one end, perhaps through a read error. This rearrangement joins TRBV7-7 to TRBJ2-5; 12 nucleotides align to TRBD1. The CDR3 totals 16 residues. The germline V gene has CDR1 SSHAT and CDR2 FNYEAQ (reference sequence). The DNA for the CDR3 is TGTGCTAGCAGCGACTTTGGGACAGGGGGCGGAAAGACCCAGTACTTC. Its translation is CASSDFGTGGGKTQYF. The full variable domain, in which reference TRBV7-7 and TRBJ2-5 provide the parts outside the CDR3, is GAGVSQSPRYKVTKRGQDVTLRCDPISSHATLYWYQQALGQGPEFLTYFNYEAQPDKSGLPSDRFSAERPEGSISTLTIQRTEQRDSAMYRCASSDFGTGGGKTQYFGPGTRLLVL.

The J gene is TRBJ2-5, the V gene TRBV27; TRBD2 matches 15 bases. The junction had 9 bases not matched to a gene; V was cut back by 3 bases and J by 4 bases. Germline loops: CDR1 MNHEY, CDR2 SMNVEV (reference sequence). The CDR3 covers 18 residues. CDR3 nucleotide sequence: TGTGCCAGCAGTTTTACAGGACTAGCGGGGGGGTATGGAGAGACCCAGTACTTC. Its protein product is CASSFTGLAGGYGETQYF.

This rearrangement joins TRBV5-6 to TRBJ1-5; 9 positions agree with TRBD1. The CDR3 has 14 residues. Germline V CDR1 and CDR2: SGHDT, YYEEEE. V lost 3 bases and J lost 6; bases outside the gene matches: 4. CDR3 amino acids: CASSWGQGGQPQHF. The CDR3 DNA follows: TGTGCCAGCAGCTGGGGACAGGGCGGTCAGCCCCAGCATTTT.

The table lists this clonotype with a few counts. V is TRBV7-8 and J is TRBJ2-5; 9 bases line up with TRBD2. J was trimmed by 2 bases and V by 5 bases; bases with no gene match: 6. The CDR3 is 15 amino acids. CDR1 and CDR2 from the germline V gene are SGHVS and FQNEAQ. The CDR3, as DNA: TGTGCCAGCAGCGGGACTAGCAGCGGGCAAGAGACCCAGTACTTC. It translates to CASSGTSSGQETQYF.

The CDR3 sequence: CSVARGSEAFF. For the CDR3, the DNA is TGCAGCGTAGCCAGGGGGTCTGAAGCTTTCTTT. The rearrangement links TRBV29-1 to TRBJ1-1, with 7 bases aligning to TRBD1. With 6 bases clipped from V and 6 bases from J, the junction kept 4 bases outside the gene matches. This CDR3 contains 11 residues. The germline V gene encodes CDR1 SQVTM and CDR2 ANQGSEA.

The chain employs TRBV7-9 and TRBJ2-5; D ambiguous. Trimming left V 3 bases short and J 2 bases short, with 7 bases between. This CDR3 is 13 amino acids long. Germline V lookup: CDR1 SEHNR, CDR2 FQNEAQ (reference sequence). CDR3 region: CASSFVLQETQYF. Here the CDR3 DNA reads TGTGCCAGCAGCTTCGTCTTACAAGAGACCCAGTACTTC.

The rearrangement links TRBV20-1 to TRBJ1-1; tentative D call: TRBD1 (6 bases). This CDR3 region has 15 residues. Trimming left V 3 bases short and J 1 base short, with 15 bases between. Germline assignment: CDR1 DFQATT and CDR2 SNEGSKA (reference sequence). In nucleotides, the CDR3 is TGCAGTGCTAGTCGCACCACGACAGGGAACACTGAAGCTTTCTTT. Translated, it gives CSASRTTTGNTEAFF.

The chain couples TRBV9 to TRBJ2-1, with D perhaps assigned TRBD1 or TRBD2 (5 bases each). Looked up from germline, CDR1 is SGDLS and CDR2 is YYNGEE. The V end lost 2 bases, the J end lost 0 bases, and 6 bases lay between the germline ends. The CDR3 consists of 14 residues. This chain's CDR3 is CASSVGASYNEQFF. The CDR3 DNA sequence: TGTGCCAGCAGCGTCGGGGCCTCCTACAATGAGCAGTTCTTC.

Written as DNA, the CDR3 is TGCGCCAGCAGCCAAGATATGGGGACAGGCTGGGAGCAGTACTTC. Amino acids: CASSQDMGTGWEQYF. V usage is TRBV4-3 and J usage is TRBJ2-7, with 8 bases lining up with TRBD1. CDR3 length equals 15 residues. Trimming took 0 bases from V and 7 from J; bases not matched to a gene: 8. The germline V gene encodes CDR1 LGHNA and CDR2 YSLEER.

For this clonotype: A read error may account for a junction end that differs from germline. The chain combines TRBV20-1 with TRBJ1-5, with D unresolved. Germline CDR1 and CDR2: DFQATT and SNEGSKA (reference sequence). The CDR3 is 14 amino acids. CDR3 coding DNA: TGCAGTGCTAGTACCCTAGGTAGCGATCAGCCCCAGCATTTT. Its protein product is CSASTLGSDQPQHF.